One and the same sample provided the 17 T cell receptor beta chains below, sequenced in a study of identical twins. Each CDR3 protein is one row after TCRdb ran MiXCR on the 5' RACE reads. The data contain about 900,000 distinct CDR3 sequences, 12% of them singletons. The data were also submitted as part of a second study, on yellow fever vaccine responses in identical twins.

The sequencing sample was made of PBMCs. All receptors come from a woman between 18 and 29 years old in good health.

There are a few counts of this clonotype. This chain uses TRBV2 with TRBJ2-5, with unresolved D. CDR1 and CDR2 (germline): SNHLY, FYNNEI. This CDR3 contains 14 residues. The V end lost 4 bases, the J end lost 5 bases, and 14 bases lay between the germline ends. The CDR3 loop is CASSGRYLGETQYF. The CDR3 DNA sequence: TGTGCCAGCAGTGGTCGATATTTAGGGGAGACCCAGTACTTC.

This clonotype was seen only a few times. J is TRBJ1-3 and V is TRBV6-1; D is uncertain. The V end lost 8 bases, the J end lost 4 bases, and 15 bases lay between the germline ends. This CDR3 spans 14 amino acids. Germline-derived CDR1 and CDR2 are MNHNS and SASEGT. CDR3 loop: CASGRFLGGNTIYF. The DNA for the CDR3 is TGTGCCAGCGGTCGGTTTCTAGGCGGAAACACCATATATTTT.

The J gene is TRBJ2-3, the V gene TRBV27; either TRBD1 or TRBD2 may supply D (7 bases each). CDR1 MNHEY and CDR2 SMNVEV come from the germline V gene (reference sequence). This CDR3 spans 14 amino acids. V was clipped by 8 bases and J by 4 bases, with 16 bases between them. The chain's CDR3 is CASSGRGRADTQYF. In DNA, the CDR3 is TGTGCCAGCTCGGGGAGGGGGCGTGCAGATACGCAGTATTTT.

This clonotype turned up a few times. The chain couples TRBV5-6 to TRBJ2-4, with 10 bases aligning to TRBD2. The CDR3 spans 19 residues. J was trimmed by 0 bases and V by 0 bases; bases with no gene match: 9. Germline V lookup: CDR1 SGHDT, CDR2 YYEEEE. The CDR3 bases are TGTGCCAGCAGCTTGGCTCGGCTAGCGGGAGAGGGAGCCAAAAACATTCAGTACTTC. Translation: CASSLARLAGEGAKNIQYF.

The rearrangement links TRBV3-1 to TRBJ1-2; 9 bases are a match to TRBD1. CDR1 LGHDT and CDR2 YNNKEL come from the germline V gene (reference sequence). V lost 2 bases and J lost 7; bases outside the gene matches: 8. The CDR3 sequence is 15 residues long. CDR3 bases: TGTGCCAGCAGCCAAAGGGGGACAGGGTCTGGTGGCTACACCTTC. It codes for CASSQRGTGSGGYTF. The complete variable domain, with remaining parts taken from reference TRBV3-1 and TRBJ1-2, reads DTAVSQTPKYLVTQMGNDKSIKCEQNLGHDTMYWYKQDSKKFLKIMFSYNNKELIINETVPNRFSPKSPDKAHLNLHINSLELGDSAVYFCASSQRGTGSGGYTFGSGTRLTVV.

This clonotype has ten or more counts. This rearrangement joins TRBV29-1 to TRBJ1-1; D might be TRBD1 (5 bases). Trimming shortened V by 5 bases and J by 4 bases, and 11 bases separated the two germline ends. The V gene's germline CDR1 is SQVTM and CDR2 ANQGSEA. The CDR3 has 12 residues. The CDR3 sequence: CSVRRGGTEAFF. The CDR3 DNA reads as TGCAGCGTTAGAAGGGGAGGCACTGAAGCTTTCTTT.

Only one count was recorded for this clonotype. The chain is built from TRBV2 and TRBJ2-4; D is ambiguous. The length of the CDR3 is 16 residues. V lost 7 bases and J 0 bases, leaving 16 bases between the germline ends. Germline CDR1 reads SNHLY; CDR2 reads FYNNEI. This CDR3 is CASNLERLLAKNIQYF. The CDR3 coding sequence is TGTGCCAGCAATCTTGAACGGTTGCTAGCCAAAAACATTCAGTACTTC.

This clonotype was seen a few times. The genes are TRBV7-6 and TRBJ2-3, with a possible D match to TRBD2 (6 bases). The CDR3 consists of 16 residues. CDR1 SGHVS and CDR2 FNYEAQ come from the germline V gene. V shed 5 bases and J shed 0 bases, with 15 bases lying between them. CDR3 loop: CASSQSGRPSTDTQYF. CDR3 nucleotide sequence: TGTGCCAGCAGCCAAAGCGGGCGCCCTAGCACAGATACGCAGTATTTT. Drawing the rest from reference TRBV7-6 and TRBJ2-3, the complete variable domain is GAGVSQSPRYKVTKRGQDVALRCDPISGHVSLYWYRQALGQGPEFLTYFNYEAQQDKSGLPNDRFSAERPEGSISTLTIQRTEQRDSAMYRCASSQSGRPSTDTQYFGPGTRLTVL.

In its sample, this clonotype was seen many times. This chain uses TRBV29-1 with TRBJ2-2; no clear D. The CDR3 has 15 amino acids. The germline V and J ends were trimmed by 0 bases and 4 bases, with 12 bases remaining between them. The germline CDR1 and CDR2 sequences are SQVTM and ANQGSEA. The CDR3 region has the DNA TGCAGCGTTGAAGATCGCGACGGGCGCACCGGGGAGCTGTTTTTT. It codes for CSVEDRDGRTGELFF.

This clonotype was counted between two and nine times. The chain carries TRBV24-1 and TRBJ2-7; D is perhaps TRBD2 (5 bases). The CDR3 contains 13 residues. Germline CDR1 KGHDR, CDR2 SFDVKD. Trimming removed 4 bases from V and 5 bases from J, with 11 bases in between. This CDR3 reads CATSDGPGNEQYF. In nucleotides, the CDR3 is TGTGCCACCAGTGACGGCCCGGGGAACGAGCAGTACTTC.

This clonotype was recorded a few times. The chain uses TRBV12-3 or TRBV12-4 and TRBJ2-7, with a tentative D call TRBD1 (6 bases). Trimming cost V 6 bases and J 1 base, with 13 bases left between them. The CDR3 sequence is 14 residues long. The DNA for the CDR3 is TGTGCCAGCAGGCCTGACAGGATTTCCTACGAGCAGTACTTC. Amino acids: CASRPDRISYEQYF.

Only a few counts were recorded for this clonotype. CDR3 amino acids: CASSLGAPTGELFF. The DNA for the CDR3 is TGTGCCAGCAGCTTAGGGGCCCCCACCGGGGAGCTGTTTTTT. The V call is TRBV13, the J call TRBJ2-2, with D hard to call. The ends were cut back, 0 bases at V and 4 bases at J, with 6 bases in the middle. CDR3 length: 14 residues. Germline loops: CDR1 PRHDT, CDR2 FYEKMQ (reference sequence).

This clonotype showed up many times. The chain combines TRBV5-1 with TRBJ2-7; the D gene is possibly TRBD2 (6 bases). The CDR3 is 13 residues long. V was cut by 4 bases and J by 2 bases, with 10 bases left in between. Germline-derived CDR1 and CDR2 are SGHRS and YFSETQ. CDR3 amino acids: CASSRDFAYEQYF. In DNA form, the CDR3 reads TGCGCCAGCAGCCGGGACTTTGCCTACGAGCAGTACTTC. Full variable domain (rest looked up from reference TRBV5-1 and TRBJ2-7): KAGVTQTPRYLIKTRGQQVTLSCSPISGHRSVSWYQQTPGQGLQFLFEYFSETQRNKGNFPGRFSGRQFSNSRSEMNVSTLELGDSALYLCASSRDFAYEQYFGPGTRLTVT.

The chain carries TRBV12-3 or TRBV12-4 and TRBJ2-7; no clear D. Trimming stripped 2 bases from V and 4 bases from J, with 6 bases between. The CDR3 spans 12 residues. CDR3 sequence reads: CASSLTRYEQYV. CDR3 nucleotides: TGTGCCAGCAGTTTAACGAGGTACGAGCAGTACGTC.

This clonotype has just a few counts. The CDR3 coding sequence is TGTGCTAGTGGTGGGACAGTAAGCTACGAGCAGTACTTC. Translation: CASGGTVSYEQYF. The chain uses TRBV12-5 and TRBJ2-7; 7 bases are a match to TRBD1. V lost 5 bases and J lost 3; bases outside the gene matches: 4. Germline CDR1 and CDR2: LGHNT and FRNRAP. The CDR3 contains 13 residues.

This clonotype turned up a few times. This rearrangement joins TRBV6-5 to TRBJ2-1, with TRBD2 matching 14 bases. The CDR3 spans 17 residues. Germline CDR1 is MNHEY and CDR2 is SVGAGI. V was pared by 0 bases and J by 5 bases, with 3 bases of the junction left unmatched. The CDR3 DNA reads as TGTGCCAGCAGTTACTCGAGACTAGCGGGGGGGAACAATGAGCAGTTCTTC. As protein: CASSYSRLAGGNNEQFF.

This clonotype was counted many times. The CDR3, as DNA: TGTGCCAGCAGACAGACAGGGGTGGCAGATACGCAGTATTTT. It is translated as CASRQTGVADTQYF. The gene calls are TRBV11-2 and TRBJ2-3, with 8 bases identical to TRBD1. From germline, CDR1 is SGHAT and CDR2 FQNNGV. CDR3 length: 14 amino acids. The V segment lost 6 bases and the J segment 4 bases; nucleotides outside the gene matches: 6.